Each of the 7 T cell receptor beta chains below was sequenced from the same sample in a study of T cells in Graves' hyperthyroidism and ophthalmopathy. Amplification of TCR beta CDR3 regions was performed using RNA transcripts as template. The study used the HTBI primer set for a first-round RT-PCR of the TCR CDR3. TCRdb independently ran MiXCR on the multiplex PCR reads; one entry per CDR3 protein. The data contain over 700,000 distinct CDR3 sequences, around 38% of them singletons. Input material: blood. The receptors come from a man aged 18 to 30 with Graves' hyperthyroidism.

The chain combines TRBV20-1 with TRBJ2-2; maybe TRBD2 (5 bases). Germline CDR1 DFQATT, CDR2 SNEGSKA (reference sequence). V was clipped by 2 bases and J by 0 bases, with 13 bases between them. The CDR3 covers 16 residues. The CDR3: CSARSPRAANTGELFF. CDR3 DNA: TGCAGTGCTAGAAGCCCTCGAGCGGCGAACACCGGGGAGCTGTTTTTT.

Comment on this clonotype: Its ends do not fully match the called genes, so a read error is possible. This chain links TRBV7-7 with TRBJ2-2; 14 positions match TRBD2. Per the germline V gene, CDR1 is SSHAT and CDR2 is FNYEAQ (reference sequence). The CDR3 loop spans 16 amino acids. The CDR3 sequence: CASSRGLAGDTGELFF. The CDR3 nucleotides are TGCGCCAGCAGCCGGGGACTAGCGGGGGACACCGGGGAGCTGTTTTTT. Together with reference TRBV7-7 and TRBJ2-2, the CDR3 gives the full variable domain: GAGVSQSPRYKVTKRGQDVTLRCDPISSHATLYWYQQALGQGPEFLTYFNYEAQPDKSGLPSDRFSAERPEGSISTLTIQRTEQRDSAMYRCASSRGLAGDTGELFFGEGSRLTVL.

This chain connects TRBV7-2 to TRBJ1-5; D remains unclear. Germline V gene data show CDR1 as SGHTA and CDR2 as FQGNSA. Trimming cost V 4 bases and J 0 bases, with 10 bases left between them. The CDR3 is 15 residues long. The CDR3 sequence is CASSSVAYSNQPQHF. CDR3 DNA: TGTGCCAGCAGCTCAGTCGCATATAGCAATCAGCCCCAGCATTTT.

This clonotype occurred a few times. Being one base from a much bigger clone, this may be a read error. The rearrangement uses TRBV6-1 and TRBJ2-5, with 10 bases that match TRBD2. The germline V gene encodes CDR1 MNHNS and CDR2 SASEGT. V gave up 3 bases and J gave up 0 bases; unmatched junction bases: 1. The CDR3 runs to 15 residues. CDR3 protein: CASSELAGDQETQYF. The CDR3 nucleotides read TGTGCCAGCAGTGAGCTAGCGGGGGACCAAGAGACCCAGTACTTC.

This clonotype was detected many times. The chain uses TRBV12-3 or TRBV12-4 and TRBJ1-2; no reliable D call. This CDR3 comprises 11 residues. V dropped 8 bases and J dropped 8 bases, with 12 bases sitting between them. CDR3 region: CASGLNGGYTF. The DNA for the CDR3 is TGTGCCAGCGGCCTTAATGGGGGCTACACCTTC.

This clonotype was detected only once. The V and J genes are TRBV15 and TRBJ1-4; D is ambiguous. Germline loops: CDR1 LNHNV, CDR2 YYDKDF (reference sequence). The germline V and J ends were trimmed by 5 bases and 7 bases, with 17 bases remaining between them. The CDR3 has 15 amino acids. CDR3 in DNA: TGTGCCACCAGCCGAGCTCGGGGTGTTGTTGAAAAACTGTTTTTT. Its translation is CATSRARGVVEKLFF.

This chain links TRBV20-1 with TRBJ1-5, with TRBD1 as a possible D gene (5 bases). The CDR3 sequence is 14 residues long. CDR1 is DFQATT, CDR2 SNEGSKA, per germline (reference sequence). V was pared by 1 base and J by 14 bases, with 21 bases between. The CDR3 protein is CSARVPLAGDYEHF. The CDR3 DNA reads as TGCAGTGCTAGAGTCCCACTAGCGGGGGACTACGAGCATTTT.